This T cell receptor (beta chain) was recovered during a study of human CD8 memory T cell subsets. Germline V lookup: CDR1 LNHNV, CDR2 YYDKDF (reference sequence). The CDR3 consists of 17 residues. The authors made TCR beta libraries using UMI-labeled 5' RACE. For each CDR3 protein, TCRdb gives one entry from its re-call of the 5' RACE reads, without DNA. The table for this sample gives 10,000 or so distinct CDR3 sequences. This clonotype originated in a human donor in good health. The genes are TRBV15 and TRBJ2-1; checking the TCRdb D call of TRBD2 is not possible without DNA. The sample was CD8+ T cells from PBMCs. CDR3 amino acids: CATSRDPPGGRTDEQFF.